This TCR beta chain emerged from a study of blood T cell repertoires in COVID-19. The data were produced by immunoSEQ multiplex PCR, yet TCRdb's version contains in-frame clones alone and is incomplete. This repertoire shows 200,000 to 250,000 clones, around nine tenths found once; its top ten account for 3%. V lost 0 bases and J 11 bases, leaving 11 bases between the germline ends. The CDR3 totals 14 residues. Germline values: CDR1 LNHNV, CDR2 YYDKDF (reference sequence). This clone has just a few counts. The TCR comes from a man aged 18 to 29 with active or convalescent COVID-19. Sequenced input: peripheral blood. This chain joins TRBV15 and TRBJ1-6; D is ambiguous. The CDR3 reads CATSRDEGRPPLHF. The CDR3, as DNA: TGTGCCACCAGCAGAGATGAGGGTCGGCCACCCCTCCACTTT.